This is a list of T cell receptor beta chains from one sample in a study of T-cell memory formation after mild COVID-19. One entry per CDR3 protein, called by TCRdb with MiXCR from the 5' RACE reads. The sample includes about 400,000 distinct CDR3 sequences, roughly an eighth of them seen just once. Sequencing was done on a sample of PBMCs or a T cell subset sorted from them (not recorded which). These receptor sequences come from a man younger than 30 who had mild COVID-19 (a few samples of this study predate the infection). Cell type and time point are not known. The CDR3 runs from the conserved cysteine through the conserved F or W. The order of the fields is V gene, clone size, CDR3 length, D gene, J gene, CDR3 protein, CDR3 DNA. A D gene is named only where the DNA matches it firmly. The size of a clone is reported for some rows only, either as once, few or many, or as a class for expanded clones.

>TRBV28|few|12|NA|TRBJ1-6
CASSLTWDTLHF
TGTGCCAGCAGTTTAACCTGGGACACCCTCCACTTT
>TRBV6-5|few|14|NA|TRBJ1-2
CASSYSIAVSGYTF
TGTGCCAGCAGTTACTCGATAGCCGTCTCAGGCTACACCTTC
>TRBV29-1|NA|13|TRBD2|TRBJ2-1
CSSGGTLNNEQFF
TGCAGCTCGGGGGGAACATTAAACAATGAGCAGTTCTTC
>TRBV4-1|few|14|TRBD1|TRBJ1-2
CASSHPDREDGYTF
TGCGCCAGCAGCCACCCCGACAGGGAGGATGGCTACACCTTC
>TRBV19|many|14|NA|TRBJ1-5
CASSRRDSNQPQHF
TGTGCCAGTAGCAGAAGGGATAGCAATCAGCCCCAGCATTTT
>TRBV6-2/TRBV6-3|NA|15|TRBD1|TRBJ1-5
CASKTSGTGVQPQHF
TGTGCCAGTAAGACCTCGGGCACAGGGGTTCAGCCCCAGCATTTT
>TRBV28|NA|12|NA|TRBJ1-1
CASTLTGSAAFF
TGTGCCAGCACCTTAACAGGGAGTGCAGCTTTCTTT
>TRBV4-3|few|16|NA|TRBJ1-6
CASRTASSSYNSPLHF
TGCGCCAGCAGGACAGCTTCTAGCTCCTATAATTCACCCCTCCACTTT
>TRBV4-1|NA|12|NA|TRBJ2-1
CASSPVGVGQFF
TGCGCCAGCAGCCCCGTCGGGGTTGGGCAGTTCTTC
>TRBV10-3|few|17|NA|TRBJ2-5
CAISDSIRDPQGETQYF
TGTGCCATCAGTGATAGTATTAGGGACCCTCAGGGAGAGACCCAGTACTTC
>TRBV5-6|many|14|NA|TRBJ2-1
CASSFFSPGDTRFF
TGTGCCAGCAGCTTCTTCTCTCCGGGAGACACTCGGTTCTTC
>TRBV21-1|NA|14|NA|TRBJ2-1
CASSSGPVFDEQFF
TGTGCCAGCAGCTCAGGGCCCGTATTCGATGAGCAGTTCTTC
>TRBV20-1|few|14|NA|TRBJ1-2
CSAHAPQADRGYTF
TGCAGTGCTCATGCACCCCAGGCGGATAGGGGCTACACCTTC
>TRBV13|NA|14|NA|TRBJ1-1
CASSTQGRGTEAFF
TGTGCCAGCAGCACCCAGGGGAGGGGCACTGAAGCTTTCTTT
>TRBV5-4|many|14|NA|TRBJ2-2
CASSLAPNTGELFF
TGTGCCAGCAGCCTGGCCCCAAACACCGGGGAGCTGTTTTTT
>TRBV5-4|few|15|TRBD2|TRBJ2-1
CASSLEGLAANEQFF
TGTGCCAGCAGCTTGGAAGGACTAGCGGCCAATGAGCAGTTCTTC
>TRBV4-3|few|15|NA|TRBJ1-4
CASSQETGRIGKLFF
TGCGCCAGCAGCCAAGAGACAGGTCGGATCGGAAAACTGTTTTTT
>TRBV12-3/TRBV12-4|NA|17|NA|TRBJ2-7
CASRATGARANTYEQYF
TGTGCCAGCAGGGCGACAGGCGCTCGGGCAAACACCTACGAGCAGTACTTC
>TRBV12-5|few|13|TRBD1|TRBJ2-3
CASRDPGGDTQYF
TGTGCTAGCCGGGACCCAGGGGGAGATACGCAGTATTTT
>TRBV6-5|many|15|TRBD2|TRBJ2-1
CASSQRTSGGVEQFF
TGTGCCAGCAGTCAAAGGACTAGCGGGGGAGTGGAGCAGTTCTTC
>TRBV2|NA|12|TRBD1|TRBJ1-6
CARGTENSPLHF
TGTGCCAGAGGGACAGAAAATTCACCCCTCCACTTT
>TRBV7-2|NA|16|NA|TRBJ1-5
CASTPSGGFSNQPQHF
TGTGCCAGCACCCCGAGTGGGGGTTTTAGCAATCAGCCCCAGCATTTT
>TRBV7-2|NA|16|NA|TRBJ2-3
CASSPPAVKGTDTQYF
TGTGCCAGCAGCCCGCCCGCAGTTAAGGGCACAGATACGCAGTATTTT
>TRBV7-6|many|13|NA|TRBJ1-1
CASSRTMNTEAFF
TGTGCCAGCAGCCGAACAATGAACACTGAAGCTTTCTTT
>TRBV5-1|few|15|NA|TRBJ1-1
CASSPLGDLNTEAFF
TGCGCCAGCAGCCCGCTTGGGGACCTGAACACTGAAGCTTTCTTT
>TRBV3-1|few|16|NA|TRBJ1-4
CASSQDIGRVREKLFF
TGTGCCAGCAGCCAAGATATCGGCAGGGTCAGGGAAAAACTGTTTTTT
>TRBV27|few|14|NA|TRBJ1-1
CASSFSGSHTEAFF
TGTGCCAGCAGTTTCTCTGGGTCCCACACTGAAGCTTTCTTT
>TRBV3-1|few|18|TRBD2|TRBJ2-5
CASSQDLPSGGFGETQYF
TGTGCCAGCAGCCAAGATCTTCCCAGCGGGGGGTTCGGAGAGACCCAGTACTTC
>TRBV7-3|few|15|TRBD1|TRBJ2-5
CASSLGTGVQETQYF
TGTGCCAGCAGCTTAGGGACAGGGGTACAAGAGACCCAGTACTTC
>TRBV5-4|many|14|TRBD1|TRBJ1-2
CASSLENRGGGYTF
TGTGCCAGCAGCTTGGAGAACAGGGGTGGTGGCTACACCTTC
>TRBV6-5|many|15|NA|TRBJ2-3
CASSLRHSSTDTQYF
TGTGCCAGCAGTTTGCGACACTCTAGCACAGATACGCAGTATTTT
>TRBV7-9|many|14|NA|TRBJ2-3
CASSSTGTTDTQYF
TGTGCCAGCAGCTCGACTGGGACTACAGATACGCAGTATTTT
>TRBV5-1|NA|13|NA|TRBJ2-1
CASSLESPNEQFF
TGCGCCAGCAGCTTGGAATCCCCAAATGAGCAGTTCTTC
>TRBV4-1|NA|15|NA|TRBJ1-2
CASSQEGFRGSGYTF
TGCGCCAGCAGCCAAGAAGGATTTCGCGGGAGTGGCTACACCTTC
>TRBV2|NA|14|NA|TRBJ1-5
CASSEGGQNQPQHF
TGTGCCAGCAGTGAAGGGGGCCAGAATCAGCCCCAGCATTTT
>TRBV20-1|few|10|NA|TRBJ1-1
CSATGHEAFF
TGCAGTGCCACCGGACATGAAGCTTTCTTT
>TRBV5-1|NA|17|TRBD1|TRBJ2-2
CASSLVGTGYNTGELFF
TGCGCCAGCAGCTTAGTCGGGACAGGGTACAACACCGGGGAGCTGTTTTTT
>TRBV10-3|NA|11|NA|TRBJ1-1
CAVQGGAEAFF
TGTGCCGTACAAGGAGGGGCTGAAGCTTTCTTT
>TRBV12-3/TRBV12-4|many|16|TRBD1|TRBJ2-1
CASSQLGTGPYNEQFF
TGTGCCAGCAGCCAACTCGGGACAGGGCCCTACAATGAGCAGTTCTTC
>TRBV20-1|few|13|NA|TRBJ1-1
CSAAPSLNTEAFF
TGCAGTGCTGCTCCATCCCTGAACACTGAAGCTTTCTTT
>TRBV4-2|few|15|TRBD1|TRBJ1-2
CASSQLDRGQGGYTF
TGTGCCAGCAGCCAACTCGACAGGGGGCAGGGCGGCTACACCTTC
>TRBV5-1|NA|16|TRBD2|TRBJ2-2
CASSAGTSGYTGELFF
TGCGCCAGCAGCGCCGGGACTAGCGGCTACACCGGGGAGCTGTTTTTT
>TRBV6-1|NA|17|TRBD1|TRBJ2-5
CASTRTRGTAYQETQYF
TGTGCCAGCACACGCACTCGTGGGACAGCCTACCAAGAGACCCAGTACTTC
>TRBV15|NA|13|TRBD1|TRBJ2-1
CATSNRQGLEQFF
TGTGCCACCAGCAATCGACAGGGTCTAGAGCAGTTCTTC
>TRBV5-1|few|20|TRBD2|TRBJ2-1
CASSFNAGTSGGAYYNEQFF
TGCGCCAGCAGCTTCAATGCCGGGACTAGCGGGGGGGCCTACTACAATGAGCAGTTCTTC
>TRBV18|few|15|NA|TRBJ1-1
CASSPYRDGDTEAFF
TGTGCCAGCTCCCCATACAGGGACGGGGACACTGAAGCTTTCTTT